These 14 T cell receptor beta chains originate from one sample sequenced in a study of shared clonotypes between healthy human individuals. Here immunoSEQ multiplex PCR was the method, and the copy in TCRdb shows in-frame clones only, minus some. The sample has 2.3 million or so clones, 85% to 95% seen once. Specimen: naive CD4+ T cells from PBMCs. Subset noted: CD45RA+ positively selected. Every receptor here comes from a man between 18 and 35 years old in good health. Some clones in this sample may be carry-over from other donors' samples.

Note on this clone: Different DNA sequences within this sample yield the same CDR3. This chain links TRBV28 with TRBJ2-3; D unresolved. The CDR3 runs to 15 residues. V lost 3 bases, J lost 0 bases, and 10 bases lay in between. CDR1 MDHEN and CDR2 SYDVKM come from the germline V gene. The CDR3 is CASSLGGTSTDTQYF. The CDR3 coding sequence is TGTGCCAGCAGTTTGGGCGGAACTAGCACAGATACGCAGTATTTT.

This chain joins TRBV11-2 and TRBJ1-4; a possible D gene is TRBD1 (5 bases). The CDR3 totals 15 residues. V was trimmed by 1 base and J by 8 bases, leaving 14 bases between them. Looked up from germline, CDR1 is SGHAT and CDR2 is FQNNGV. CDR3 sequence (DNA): TGTGCCAGCAGCTTAGGGACATTCCGGTGGGAAAAACTGTTTTTT. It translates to CASSLGTFRWEKLFF.

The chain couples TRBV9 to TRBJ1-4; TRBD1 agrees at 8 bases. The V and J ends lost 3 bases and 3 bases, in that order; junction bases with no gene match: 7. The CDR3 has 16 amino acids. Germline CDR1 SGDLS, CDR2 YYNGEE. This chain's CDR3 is CASSADRTGPNEKLFF. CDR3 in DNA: TGTGCCAGCAGCGCGGACCGGACAGGGCCTAATGAAAAACTGTTTTTT.

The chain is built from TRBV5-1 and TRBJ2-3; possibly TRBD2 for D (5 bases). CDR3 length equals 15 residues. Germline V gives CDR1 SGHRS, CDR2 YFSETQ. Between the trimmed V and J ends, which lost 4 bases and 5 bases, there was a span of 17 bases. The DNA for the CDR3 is TGCGCCAGCAGCCCGGGGTCTAGCTGGGGAGATACGCAGTATTTT. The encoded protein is CASSPGSSWGDTQYF. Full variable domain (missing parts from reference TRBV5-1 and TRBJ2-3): KAGVTQTPRYLIKTRGQQVTLSCSPISGHRSVSWYQQTPGQGLQFLFEYFSETQRNKGNFPGRFSGRQFSNSRSEMNVSTLELGDSALYLCASSPGSSWGDTQYFGPGTRLTVL.

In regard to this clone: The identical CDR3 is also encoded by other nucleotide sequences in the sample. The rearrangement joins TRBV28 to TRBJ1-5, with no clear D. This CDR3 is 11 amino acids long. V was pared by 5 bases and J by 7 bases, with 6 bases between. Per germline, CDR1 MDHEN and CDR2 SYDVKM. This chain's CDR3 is CASSQGQPQHF. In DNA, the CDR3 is TGTGCCAGCAGTCAAGGGCAGCCCCAGCATTTT.

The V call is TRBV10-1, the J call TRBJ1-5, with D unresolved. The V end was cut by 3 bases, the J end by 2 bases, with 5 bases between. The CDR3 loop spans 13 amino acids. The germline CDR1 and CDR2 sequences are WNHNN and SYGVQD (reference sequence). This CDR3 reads CASSDAGNQPQHF. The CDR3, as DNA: TGCGCCAGCAGTGATGCGGGCAATCAGCCCCAGCATTTT.

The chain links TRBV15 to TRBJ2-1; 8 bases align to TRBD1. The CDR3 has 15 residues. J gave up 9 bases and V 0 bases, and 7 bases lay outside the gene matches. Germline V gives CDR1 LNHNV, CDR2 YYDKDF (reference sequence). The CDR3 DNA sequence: TGTGCCACCAGCAGAGATAACAGGGGGTTCGGTGAGCAGTTCTTC. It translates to CATSRDNRGFGEQFF.

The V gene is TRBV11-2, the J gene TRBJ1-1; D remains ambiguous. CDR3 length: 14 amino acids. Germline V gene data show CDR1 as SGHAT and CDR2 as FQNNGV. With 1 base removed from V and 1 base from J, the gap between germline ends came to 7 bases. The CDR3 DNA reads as TGTGCCAGCAGCTTAGGACCCAGGAACACTGAAGCTTTCTTT. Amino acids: CASSLGPRNTEAFF.

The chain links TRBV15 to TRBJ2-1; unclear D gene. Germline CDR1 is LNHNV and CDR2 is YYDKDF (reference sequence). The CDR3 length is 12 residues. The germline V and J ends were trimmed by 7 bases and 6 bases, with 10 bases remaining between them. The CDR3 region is CATNTDRNEQFF. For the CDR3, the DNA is TGTGCCACCAACACGGACCGCAATGAGCAGTTCTTC. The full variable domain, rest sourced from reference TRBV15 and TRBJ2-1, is DAMVIQNPRYQVTQFGKPVTLSCSQTLNHNVMYWYQQKSSQAPKLLFHYYDKDFNNEADTPDNFQSRRPNTSFCFLDIRSPGLGDTAMYLCATNTDRNEQFFGPGTRLTVL.

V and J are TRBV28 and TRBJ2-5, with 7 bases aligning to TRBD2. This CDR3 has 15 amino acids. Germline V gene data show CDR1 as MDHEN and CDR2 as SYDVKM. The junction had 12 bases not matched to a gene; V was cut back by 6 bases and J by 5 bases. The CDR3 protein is CASSPIGAGAETQYF. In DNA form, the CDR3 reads TGTGCCAGCAGCCCTATCGGGGCGGGAGCTGAGACCCAGTACTTC.

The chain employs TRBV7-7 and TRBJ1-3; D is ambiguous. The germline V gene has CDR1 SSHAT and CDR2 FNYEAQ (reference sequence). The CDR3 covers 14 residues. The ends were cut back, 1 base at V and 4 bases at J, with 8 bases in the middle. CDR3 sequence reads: CASSLGPPGNTIYF. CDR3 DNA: TGTGCCAGCAGCTTAGGCCCCCCAGGAAACACCATATATTTT.

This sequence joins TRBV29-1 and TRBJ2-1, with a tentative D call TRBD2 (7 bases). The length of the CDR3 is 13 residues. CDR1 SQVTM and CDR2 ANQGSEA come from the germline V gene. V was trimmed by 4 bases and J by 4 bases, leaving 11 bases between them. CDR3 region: CSVGRGAYNEQFF. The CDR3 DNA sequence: TGCAGCGTTGGCCGGGGGGCTTACAATGAGCAGTTCTTC.

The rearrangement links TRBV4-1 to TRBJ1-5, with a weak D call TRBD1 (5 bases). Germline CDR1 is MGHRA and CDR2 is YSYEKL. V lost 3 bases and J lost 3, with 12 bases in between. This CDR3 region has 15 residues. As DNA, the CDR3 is TGCGCCAGCAGCCAGACAGTTACACTCAATCAGCCCCAGCATTTT. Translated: CASSQTVTLNQPQHF.

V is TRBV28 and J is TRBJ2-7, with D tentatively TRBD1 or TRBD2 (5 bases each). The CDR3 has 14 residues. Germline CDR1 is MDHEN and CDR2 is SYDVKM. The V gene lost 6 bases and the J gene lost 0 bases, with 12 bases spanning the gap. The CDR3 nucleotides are TGTGCCAGCAGGGCCAGTGGGACCTCCTACGAGCAGTACTTC. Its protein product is CASRASGTSYEQYF.